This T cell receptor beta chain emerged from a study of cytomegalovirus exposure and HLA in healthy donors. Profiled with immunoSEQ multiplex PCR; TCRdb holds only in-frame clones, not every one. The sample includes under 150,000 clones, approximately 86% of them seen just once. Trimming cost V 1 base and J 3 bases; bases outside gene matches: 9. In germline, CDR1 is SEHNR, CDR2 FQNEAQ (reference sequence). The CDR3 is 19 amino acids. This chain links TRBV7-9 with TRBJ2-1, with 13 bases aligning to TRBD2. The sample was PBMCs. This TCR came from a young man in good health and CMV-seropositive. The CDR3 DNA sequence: TGTGCCAGCAGCTTAGGCACTGGACTAGCGGGAGCCCACTACAATGAGCAGTTCTTC. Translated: CASSLGTGLAGAHYNEQFF.